A single sample is the source of the 3 T cell receptor beta chains below, sequenced in a study of patients and donors after allogeneic stem cell transplantation. One entry per CDR3 protein, called by TCRdb with MiXCR from the RT-PCR reads. This table has 800,000 to 1,000,000 distinct CDR3 sequences, roughly 18% appearing once. The sequenced material came from blood, either unsorted or a sorted T cell fraction (not recorded which). These receptors were obtained from a human donor who was either an allogeneic HSCT recipient or a stem cell or donor lymphocyte infusion donor (not recorded which). It is not recorded whose cells these are; they may come from a transplant donor.

This rearrangement joins TRBV2 to TRBJ1-6; 7 nucleotides agree with TRBD1. The CDR3 is 14 amino acids. Per the germline V gene, CDR1 is SNHLY and CDR2 is FYNNEI. V was pared by 7 bases and J by 7 bases, with 7 bases of the junction left unmatched. CDR3 sequence reads: CASTPRQGNSPLHF. CDR3 nucleotide sequence: TGTGCCAGCACCCCGAGACAGGGAAATTCACCCCTCCACTTT. Combining the CDR3 with reference TRBV2 and TRBJ1-6 gives the whole variable domain EPEVTQTPSHQVTQMGQEVILRCVPISNHLYFYWYRQILGQKVEFLVSFYNNEISEKSEIFDDQFSVERPDGSNFTLKIRSTKLEDSAMYFCASTPRQGNSPLHFGNGTRLTVT.

The rearrangement links TRBV19 to TRBJ2-7, with 12 positions matching TRBD2. CDR1 is LNHDA, CDR2 SQIVND, per germline (reference sequence). The CDR3 length is 16 residues. Germline trimming cut 9 bases from V and 0 bases from J; bases unmatched to any gene: 9. The CDR3 nucleotides are TGTGCCAGCTCTCTAGCGGGAGGGCCTGGCTCCTACGAGCAGTACTTC. Translated: CASSLAGGPGSYEQYF.

The V gene is TRBV7-9, the J gene TRBJ2-7; 10 nucleotides line up with TRBD2. The CDR3 runs 16 residues. With V trimmed by 2 bases and J by 5 bases, 9 bases remained unmatched. CDR1 is SEHNR and CDR2 is FQNEAQ in the germline V gene (reference sequence). The CDR3 DNA sequence: TGTGCCAGCAGCTTACGTTCTCTAGCGGGAGTCCACGAGCAGTACTTC. Its protein product is CASSLRSLAGVHEQYF.